This T cell receptor (beta chain) was sequenced for a study of pediatric ulcerative colitis (dated by TCRdb to between 2018 and 2020). About the investigation overall: About seven ulcerative colitis patients had pancolitis and two had left-sided colitis, with histology consistent with ulcerative colitis in all. Under 10 newly diagnosed, treatment-naive pediatric ulcerative colitis patients and a handful of non-IBD control children each provided paired blood and rectal samples. By Pediatric Ulcerative Colitis Activity Index, mild disease was classified in a couple of patients, moderate disease in four and acute severe colitis in three. General conclusions and limits of the study: A couple of rectal CDR3 clonotypes turned up in every ulcerative colitis patient but in none of the controls. Compared with controls, ulcerative colitis patients showed significantly higher autologous blood-rectal clonal overlap, a finding that suggests increased T cell trafficking to inflamed tissue. For technical reasons, blood samples from two patients gave substantially fewer templates, and these samples were excluded from the blood-rectal overlap analysis. Only four individuals were included in the healthy control group, which was small. T cells from blood may have been included in the rectal pinch biopsies, particularly in patients with overt colitis. Features of the rectal repertoire distinguished controls, mild-moderate colitis patients and acute severe colitis patients, and in acute severe colitis, rectal diversity was reduced because of clonal expansions. Repertoires were derived from total lymphocyte DNA, so rare subsets such as regulatory T cells may have patterns not reflected.

This clone was recorded once. Its antigen remains unidentified. Qualities for individual bases were not recorded, and no much larger clone is one base off. Ends trimmed: V by 4 bases, J by 6 bases; bases unmatched to a gene: 9. In the germline V gene, CDR1 corresponds to MNHEY and CDR2 to SVGAGI. CDR3 length: 16 amino acids, cysteine to phenylalanine. CDR3 DNA only is kept here, 48 bases in frame from base 1. Through the immunoSEQ TRB Survey service, multiplex V and J primers were used to amplify rearranged CDR3 beta regions from genomic DNA. To keep sequencing depth equal across samples, survey-level depth of up to 500,000 reads per sample was applied. Libraries were purified, pooled and sequenced on Illumina technology. In the source study's methods: Productive clonality, sample overlap, pairwise scatters, CDR3 beta length, V/D/J gene usage and productiveness were assessed with immunoSEQ online tools. Calculated diversity was defined as the number of unique rearrangements divided by total templates times 100, and Shannon and Simpson indices were additionally computed. Principal component analysis used the R prcomp function and ggbiplot package on Z-score normalized data. Blood-rectal clonal overlap within each subject was quantified with Morisita's index. The source is immuneACCESS, and TCRdb retained only in-frame sequences with V and J called. Part of the clones is not carried over; for the studies checked, unresolved V genes explain less than half of this, and the remainder is unexplained. The V and J calls and clone size were taken over from that table, and D and trimming were inferred from the DNA. This sample has approximately 22,000 clones in its table, and roughly 70% of those were observed once. 15% to 19% of the sample rests with the top ten.

During colonoscopy, one to two pinch biopsies were obtained from the rectum for research purposes. No immunosuppressive medication had been given to the ulcerative colitis patients before the diagnostic colonoscopy. Rectal biopsies were digested with proteinase K before DNA isolation. The Wizard kit (Promega) was used to extract genomic DNA from the blood and intestinal samples. The sequence is built from TRBV6-5 and TRBJ1-6, with 7 junctional bases fitting TRBD1. The sequence derives from a boy aged 5-17 years with severe ulcerative colitis. The sequenced sample was gut tissue. At the DNA level, the sequence is TGTGCCAGCAGTTTCGACAAACAGGGGTTTAATTCACCCCTCCACTTT. This gives the protein CASSFDKQGFNSPLHF.